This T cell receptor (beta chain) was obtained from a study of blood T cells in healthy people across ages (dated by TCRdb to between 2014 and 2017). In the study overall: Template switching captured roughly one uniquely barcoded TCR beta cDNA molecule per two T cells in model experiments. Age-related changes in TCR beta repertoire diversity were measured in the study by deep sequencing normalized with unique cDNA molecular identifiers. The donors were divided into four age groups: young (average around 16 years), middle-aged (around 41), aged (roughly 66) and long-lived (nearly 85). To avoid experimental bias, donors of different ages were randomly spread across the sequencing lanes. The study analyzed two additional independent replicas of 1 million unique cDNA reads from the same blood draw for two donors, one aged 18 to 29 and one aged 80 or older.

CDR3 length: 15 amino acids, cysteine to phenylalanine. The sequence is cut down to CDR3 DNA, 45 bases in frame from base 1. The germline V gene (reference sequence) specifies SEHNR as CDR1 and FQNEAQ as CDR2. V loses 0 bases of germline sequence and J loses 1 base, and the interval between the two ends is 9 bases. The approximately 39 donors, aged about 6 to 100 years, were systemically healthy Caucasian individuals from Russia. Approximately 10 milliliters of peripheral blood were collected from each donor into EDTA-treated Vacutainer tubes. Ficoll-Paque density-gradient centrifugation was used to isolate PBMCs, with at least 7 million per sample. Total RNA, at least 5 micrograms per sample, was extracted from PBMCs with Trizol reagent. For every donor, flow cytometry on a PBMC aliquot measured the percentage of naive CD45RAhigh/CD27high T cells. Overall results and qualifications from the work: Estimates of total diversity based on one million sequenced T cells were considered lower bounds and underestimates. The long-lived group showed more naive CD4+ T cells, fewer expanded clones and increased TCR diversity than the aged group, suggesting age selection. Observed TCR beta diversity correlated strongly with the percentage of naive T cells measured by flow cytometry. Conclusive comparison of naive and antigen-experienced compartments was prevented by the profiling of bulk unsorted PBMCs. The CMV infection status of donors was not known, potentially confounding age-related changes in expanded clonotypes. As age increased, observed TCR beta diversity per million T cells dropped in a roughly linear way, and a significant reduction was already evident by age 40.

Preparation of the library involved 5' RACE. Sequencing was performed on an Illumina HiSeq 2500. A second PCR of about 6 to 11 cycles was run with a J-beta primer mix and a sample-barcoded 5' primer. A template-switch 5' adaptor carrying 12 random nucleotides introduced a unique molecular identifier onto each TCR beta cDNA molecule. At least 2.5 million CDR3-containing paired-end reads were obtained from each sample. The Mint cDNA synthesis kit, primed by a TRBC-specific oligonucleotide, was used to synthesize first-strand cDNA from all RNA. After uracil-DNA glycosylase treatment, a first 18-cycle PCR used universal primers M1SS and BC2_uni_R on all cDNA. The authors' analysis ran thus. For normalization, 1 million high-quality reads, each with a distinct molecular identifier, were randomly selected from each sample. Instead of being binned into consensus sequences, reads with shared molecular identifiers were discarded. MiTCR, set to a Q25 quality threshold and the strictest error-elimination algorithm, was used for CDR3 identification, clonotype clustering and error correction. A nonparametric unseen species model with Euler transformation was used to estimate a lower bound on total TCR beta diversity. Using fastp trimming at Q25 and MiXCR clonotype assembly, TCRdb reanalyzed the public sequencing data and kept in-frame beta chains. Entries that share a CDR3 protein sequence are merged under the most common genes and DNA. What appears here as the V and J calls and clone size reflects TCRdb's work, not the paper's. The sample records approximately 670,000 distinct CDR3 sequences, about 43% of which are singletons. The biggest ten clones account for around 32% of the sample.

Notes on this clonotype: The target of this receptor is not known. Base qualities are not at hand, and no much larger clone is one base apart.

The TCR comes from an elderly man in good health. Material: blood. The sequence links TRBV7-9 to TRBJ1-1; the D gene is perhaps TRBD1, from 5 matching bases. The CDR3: CASSLARGRNTEAFF. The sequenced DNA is TGTGCCAGCAGCTTAGCGCGGGGCCGGAACACTGAAGCTTTCTTT.